These 15 T cell receptor beta chains share one sample of origin, sequenced in a study of blood T cell repertoires in COVID-19. Assay used: immunoSEQ multiplex PCR; TCRdb lists only in-frame clones, some missing. The data contain approximately 52,000 clones, 70% to 90% of them seen just once; the ten biggest clones take up 1% to 1.5%. Sequencing input: peripheral blood. Every receptor here comes from a man aged 55-75 years with acute or convalescent COVID-19.

The chain employs TRBV28 and TRBJ2-4; 15 nucleotides align to TRBD2. The J segment lost 0 bases and the V segment lost 3 bases, leaving 15 bases of the junction unmatched. The CDR3 runs to 22 residues. Germline V gene data show CDR1 as MDHEN and CDR2 as SYDVKM. CDR3 in DNA: TGTGCCAGCAGTTTCGGGCGGACTAGCGGGAGGGAGGGGCTGAGAGCCAAAAACATTCAGTACTTC. As protein: CASSFGRTSGREGLRAKNIQYF.

V and J are TRBV9 and TRBJ2-5, with 9 bases lining up with TRBD2. V dropped 0 bases and J dropped 3; count of bases not matched to a gene: 0. Looked up from germline, CDR1 is SGDLS and CDR2 is YYNGEE. The CDR3 runs to 14 residues. The CDR3 protein is CASSVASGEETQYF. In nucleotides, the CDR3 is TGTGCCAGCAGCGTAGCTAGCGGGGAAGAGACCCAGTACTTC. Full variable domain (rest looked up from reference TRBV9 and TRBJ2-5): DSGVTQTPKHLITATGQRVTLRCSPRSGDLSVYWYQQSLDQGLQFLIQYYNGEERAKGNILERFSAQQFPDLHSELNLSSLELGDSALYFCASSVASGEETQYFGPGTRLLVL.

The V call is TRBV10-3, the J call TRBJ2-3, with D tentatively TRBD1 (6 bases). The germline V and J ends were trimmed by 6 bases and 5 bases, with 12 bases remaining between them. Germline CDR1 reads ENHRY; CDR2 reads SYGVKD. The CDR3 has 13 amino acids. CDR3 amino acids: CAIRQGIIDTQYF. In DNA form, the CDR3 reads TGTGCCATCAGGCAGGGGATAATAGATACGCAGTATTTT.

This clone was seen just once. J is TRBJ1-4 and V is TRBV10-3; D might be TRBD1 (6 bases). The V end lost 4 bases, the J end lost 6 bases, and 12 bases lay between the germline ends. Germline-derived CDR1 and CDR2 are ENHRY and SYGVKD. The CDR3 totals 14 residues. The CDR3 DNA follows: TGTGCCATCAGTGCTTCAGGGGTAGATGAAAAACTGTTTTTT. It yields the protein CAISASGVDEKLFF.

The chain combines TRBV29-1 with TRBJ1-1; 7 bases agree with TRBD1. With 4 bases clipped from V and 3 bases from J, the junction kept 2 bases outside the gene matches. The V gene's germline CDR1 is SQVTM and CDR2 ANQGSEA. This CDR3 is built from 12 residues. In DNA, the CDR3 is TGCAGCGTTGCGGGACAGTACACTGAAGCTTTCTTT. As protein: CSVAGQYTEAFF.

CDR3 protein: CASSQGSPSGGPYEQYF. CDR3 bases: TGTGCCAGCAGCCAGGGGTCTCCTTCGGGAGGGCCCTACGAGCAGTACTTC. J is TRBJ2-7 and V is TRBV3-1 (or the pseudogene TRBV3-2); 8 bases are shared with TRBD2. Germline lookup yields CDR1 LGHDT and CDR2 YNNKEL (reference sequence). With 3 bases clipped from V and 2 bases from J, the junction kept 12 bases outside the gene matches. The CDR3 totals 17 residues.

The chain uses TRBV4-1 and TRBJ2-5, with D unresolved. Germline values: CDR1 MGHRA, CDR2 YSYEKL. With 0 bases removed from V and 0 bases from J, the gap between germline ends came to 5 bases. The CDR3 consists of 14 residues. DNA of the CDR3: TGCGCCAGCAGCCAAGACCCCAACCAAGAGACCCAGTACTTC. Residues: CASSQDPNQETQYF.

This rearrangement joins TRBV19 to TRBJ2-1; possible D gene TRBD2, 6 bases. Deletions cut 3 bases from V and 5 bases from J, with 17 bases between. Germline V lookup: CDR1 LNHDA, CDR2 SQIVND (reference sequence). The CDR3 is made up of 16 amino acids. CDR3 in amino acids: CASSIRRGSLDNEQFF. The CDR3 bases are TGTGCCAGTAGTATTCGGAGGGGATCACTGGACAATGAGCAGTTCTTC.

This rearrangement joins TRBV2 to TRBJ1-2, with TRBD1 identical over 8 bases. The CDR3 loop spans 12 amino acids. V shed 4 bases, J shed 7 bases, and the junction held 2 bases outside the gene matches. CDR1 is SNHLY and CDR2 is FYNNEI in the germline V gene. The CDR3 loop is CASSAGGLGYTF. CDR3 nucleotides: TGTGCCAGCAGTGCAGGGGGCCTTGGCTACACCTTC.

V gene TRBV27 combines with J gene TRBJ1-2; 9 bases match TRBD1. With V trimmed by 6 bases and J by 2 bases, 7 bases remained unmatched. The CDR3 is 15 amino acids. Germline assignment: CDR1 MNHEY and CDR2 SMNVEV (reference sequence). Here the CDR3 DNA reads TGTGCCAGCAGCACTCCTGACAGGGGGAACTATGGCTACACCTTC. Its protein is CASSTPDRGNYGYTF.

This clone showed up just a few times. The chain employs TRBV19 and TRBJ2-6; D is undetermined. The CDR3 consists of 14 residues. With 5 bases removed from V and 0 bases from J, the gap between germline ends came to 5 bases. Per germline, CDR1 LNHDA and CDR2 SQIVND (reference sequence). In DNA form, the CDR3 reads TGTGCCAGTAGTTCCATCTCTGGGGCCAACGTCCTGACTTTC. This sequence encodes CASSSISGANVLTF.

A single count supports this clone. The chain has TRBV7-2 and TRBJ1-2; maybe TRBD1 (5 bases). Trimming left V 1 base short and J 5 bases short, with 8 bases between. This CDR3 is built from 13 residues. The V gene's germline CDR1 is SGHTA and CDR2 FQGNSA. The CDR3 spells CASSLGGGYGYTF. The CDR3 DNA reads as TGTGCCAGCAGCTTAGGGGGCGGATATGGCTACACCTTC.

This clone was recorded a few times. This chain connects TRBV11-3 to TRBJ2-7, with D possibly TRBD2 on 6 matching bases. This CDR3 has 15 residues. The germline CDR1 and CDR2 sequences are SGHNT and YENEEA. Trimming pared 4 bases from V and 2 bases from J, leaving 15 bases between. CDR3 DNA sequence: TGTGCCAGCAGCTCCCCGGGAGCTGGGACCTACGAGCAGTACTTC. Its translation is CASSSPGAGTYEQYF. The whole variable domain, filled in from reference TRBV11-3 and TRBJ2-7, reads EAGVVQSPRYKIIEKKQPVAFWCNPISGHNTLYWYLQNLGQGPELLIRYENEEAVDDSQLPKDRFSAERLKGVDSTLKIQPAELGDSAVYLCASSSPGAGTYEQYFGPGTRLTVT.

The chain carries TRBV27 and TRBJ2-3, with 7 bases aligning to TRBD2. The V gene end was trimmed by 3 bases and the J gene end by 3 bases; junction bases not matched to a gene: 9. This CDR3 spans 16 amino acids. The germline V gene encodes CDR1 MNHEY and CDR2 SMNVEV (reference sequence). CDR3 DNA: TGTGCCAGCAGTTTGCACTCTAGCGGAGAAACAGATACGCAGTATTTT. Translation: CASSLHSSGETDTQYF.

The chain links TRBV5-4 to TRBJ2-5; 11 nucleotides line up with TRBD2. The CDR3 covers 17 residues. Per germline, CDR1 SGHNT and CDR2 YYREEE (reference sequence). V lost 2 bases, J lost 1 base, and 7 bases stayed unmatched. This CDR3 is CASSLGGLAAFQETQYF. For the CDR3, the DNA is TGTGCCAGCAGCTTAGGGGGACTAGCGGCTTTCCAAGAGACCCAGTACTTC.